This record covers a single T cell receptor beta chain. This record comes from a study of blood T cells in healthy people across ages. Per sample, no less than 5 micrograms of total RNA were extracted. The CDR3 runs 17 residues. V lost 5 bases to trimming and J lost 1 base; unmatched junction nucleotides: 10. Germline V gene sequence: CDR1 MNHEY, CDR2 SMNVEV (reference sequence). A second PCR of roughly 7 to 11 cycles used a sample-barcoded 5' primer and a J-beta primer mix. TCRdb re-called the 5' RACE reads through MiXCR, storing one row per CDR3 protein. Of about 290,000 distinct CDR3 sequences listed, around 30% are singletons.

V is TRBV27 and J is TRBJ2-5, with 10 bases that match TRBD2. The sequenced sample was blood. This receptor was identified in a woman between 70 and 85 years old in good health. The CDR3 nucleotides are TGTGCCAGCAGTAATAGCGGGAGGACCTACATCCAAGAGACCCAGTACTTC. Its protein is CASSNSGRTYIQETQYF.